This TCR beta chain was recovered during a study of monozygotic twins with inflammatory bowel disease. Study results and caveats: Possibly reflecting limited power, no difference in repertoire similarity was found between concordant and discordant twins.

On this clonotype itself: The antigen is not known.

TCRdb reprocessed the 5' RACE reads, with one entry per CDR3 protein and no DNA. The sample table sets out 200,000 to 250,000 distinct CDR3 sequences. The CDR3 has 14 amino acids. The V gene's germline CDR1 is SGHVS and CDR2 FQNEAQ. The source material was blood. The chain is built from TRBV7-8 and TRBJ1-1; the TCRdb D gene call, TRBD1, has no DNA to confirm it. This TCR derives from a human donor with ulcerative colitis or Crohn's disease, or a healthy co-twin of an affected twin (not recorded which). The CDR3 protein is CASSLVKDIRGAFF.